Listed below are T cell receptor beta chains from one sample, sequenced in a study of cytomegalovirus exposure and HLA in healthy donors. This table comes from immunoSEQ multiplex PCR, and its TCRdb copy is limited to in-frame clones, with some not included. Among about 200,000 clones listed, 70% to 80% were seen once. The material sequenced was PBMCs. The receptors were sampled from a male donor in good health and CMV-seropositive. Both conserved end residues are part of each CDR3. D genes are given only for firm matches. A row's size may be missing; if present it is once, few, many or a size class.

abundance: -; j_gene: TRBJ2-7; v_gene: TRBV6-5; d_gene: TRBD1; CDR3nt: TGTGCCAGCACCAGACAGGGATCCTACGAGCAGTACTTC; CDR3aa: CASTRQGSYEQYF
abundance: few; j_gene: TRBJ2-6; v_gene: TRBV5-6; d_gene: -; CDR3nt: TGTGCCAGCAGCTCAGGGGCCGGGGCCAACGTCCTGACTTTC; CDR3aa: CASSSGAGANVLTF
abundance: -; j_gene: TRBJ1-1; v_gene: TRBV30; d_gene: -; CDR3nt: TGTGCCTGGAGTGTACGCGGGAACACTGAAGCTTTCTTT; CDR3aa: CAWSVRGNTEAFF
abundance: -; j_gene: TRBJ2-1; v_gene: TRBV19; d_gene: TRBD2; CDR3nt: TGTGCCAGTAGTTTCCGAGGACTAGTCGATGAGCAGTTCTTC; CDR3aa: CASSFRGLVDEQFF
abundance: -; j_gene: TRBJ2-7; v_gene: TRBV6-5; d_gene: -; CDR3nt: TGTGCCAGCAGTTACTCGAGAGTCGGTAGATCCTACGAGCAGTACTTC; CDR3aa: CASSYSRVGRSYEQYF
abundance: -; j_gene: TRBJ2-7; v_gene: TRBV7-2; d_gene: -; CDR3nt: TGTGCCAGCAGCTTAGTTGGACAAACATCCTACGAGCAGTACTTC; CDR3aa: CASSLVGQTSYEQYF
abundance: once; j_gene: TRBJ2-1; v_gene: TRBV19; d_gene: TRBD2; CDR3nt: TGTGCCAGTAGTAAGGGGGCGGCGGGAGGGCGGGAGCAGTTCTTC; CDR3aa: CASSKGAAGGREQFF
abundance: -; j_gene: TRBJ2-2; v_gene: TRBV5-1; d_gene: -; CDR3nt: TGCGCCAGCCTCCCCCAGGCTTCGAACACCGGGGAGCTGTTTTTT; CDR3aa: CASLPQASNTGELFF
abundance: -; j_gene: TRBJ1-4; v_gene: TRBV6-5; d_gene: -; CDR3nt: TGTGCCAGCAGTTATGGCCAATCCAGTAATGAAAAACTGTTTTTT; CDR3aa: CASSYGQSSNEKLFF
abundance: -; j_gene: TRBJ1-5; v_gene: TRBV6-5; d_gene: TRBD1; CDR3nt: TGTGCCAGCAGTGGGGACAGGCAGGGCAATCAGCCCCAGCATTTT; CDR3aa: CASSGDRQGNQPQHF
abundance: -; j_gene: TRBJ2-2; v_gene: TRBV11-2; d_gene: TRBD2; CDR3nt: TGTGCCAGCAGCATACTCGGCGGGAGTAGTCGCGGGGAGCTGTTTTTT; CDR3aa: CASSILGGSSRGELFF
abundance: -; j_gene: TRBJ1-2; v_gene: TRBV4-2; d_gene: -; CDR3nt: TGTGCCAGCAGCCAAGATCTAGAAGATGGCTACACCTTC; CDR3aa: CASSQDLEDGYTF
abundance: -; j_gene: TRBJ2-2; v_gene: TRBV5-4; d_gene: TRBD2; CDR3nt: TGTGCCAGCAGCTTAAGGACTAGCGGGGGGGTTCGGACCGGGGAGCTGTTTTTT; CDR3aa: CASSLRTSGGVRTGELFF
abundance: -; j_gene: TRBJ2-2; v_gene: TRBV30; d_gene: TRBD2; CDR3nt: TGTGCCTGGAAGGCTAGCGGGAGAGTCGGGGAGCTGTTTTTT; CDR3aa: CAWKASGRVGELFF
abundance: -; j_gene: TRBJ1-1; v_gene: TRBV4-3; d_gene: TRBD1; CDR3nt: TGCGCCAGCAGAATAGACAGGGGAGACACTGAAGCTTTCTTT; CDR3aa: CASRIDRGDTEAFF
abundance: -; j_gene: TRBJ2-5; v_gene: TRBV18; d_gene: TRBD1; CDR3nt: TGTGCCAGCTCACCACCGGGACAGGAGTACAAAGGGACCCAGTACTTC; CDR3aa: CASSPPGQEYKGTQYF
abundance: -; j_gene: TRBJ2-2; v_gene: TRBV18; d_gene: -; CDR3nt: TGTGCCAGCTCTCCCCGGACTTCCACCGGGGAGCTGTTTTTT; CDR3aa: CASSPRTSTGELFF
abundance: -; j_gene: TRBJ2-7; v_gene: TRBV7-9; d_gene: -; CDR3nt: TGTGCCAGCAGCTTACTTCTAGGTGGCAGGGTGGGCGACGAGCAGTACTTC; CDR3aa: CASSLLLGGRVGDEQYF
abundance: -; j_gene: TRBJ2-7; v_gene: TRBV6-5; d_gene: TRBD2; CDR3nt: TGTGCCAGCAGTACCGGGACTAGCGGGATCAAGCAGTACTTC; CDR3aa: CASSTGTSGIKQYF
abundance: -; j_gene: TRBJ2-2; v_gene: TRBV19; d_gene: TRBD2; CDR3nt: TGTGCCAGTTCGGGAGGGAGGGTCGGGACCGGGGAGCTGTTTTTT; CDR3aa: CASSGGRVGTGELFF
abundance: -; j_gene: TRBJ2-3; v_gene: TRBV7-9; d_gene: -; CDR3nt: TGTGCCAGCAGCTTGACAGGTTCCACAGATACGCAGTATTTT; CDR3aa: CASSLTGSTDTQYF
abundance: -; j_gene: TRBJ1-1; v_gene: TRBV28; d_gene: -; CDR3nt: TGTGCCAGCAGCTTAAAGACAAGTGAAGCTTTCTTT; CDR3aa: CASSLKTSEAFF
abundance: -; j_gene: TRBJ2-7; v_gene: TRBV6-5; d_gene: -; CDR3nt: TGTGCCAGCAGTCCCAGGACCAGGGCCTACGAGCAGTACTTC; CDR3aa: CASSPRTRAYEQYF
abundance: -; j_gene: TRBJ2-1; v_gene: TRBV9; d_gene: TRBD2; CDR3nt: TGTGCCAGCAGCGCCGGGACTAGATCCTACAATGAGCAGTTCTTC; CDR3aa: CASSAGTRSYNEQFF
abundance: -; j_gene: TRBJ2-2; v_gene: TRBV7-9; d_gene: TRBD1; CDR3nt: TGTGCCAGCAGCGCTCCGGGACAGGGGGAAATCGGGGAGCTGTTTTTT; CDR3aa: CASSAPGQGEIGELFF
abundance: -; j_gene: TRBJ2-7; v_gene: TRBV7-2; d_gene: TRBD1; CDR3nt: TGTGCCAGCAGCCTGGGGACAGGGGAATACGAGCAGTACTTC; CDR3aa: CASSLGTGEYEQYF